Included here is one T cell receptor beta chain sequence, with context. Its antigen remains unknown. This record comes from a study of identical twins. Study-wide points: Memory repertoires lacked the insertion deficit that abundant cord blood beta clonotypes showed. Out-of-frame beta sequences exhibited a weaker degree of excess twin sharing.

Template switching added a universal primer site; cDNA carried unique molecular identifiers. TCRdb re-called the 5' RACE reads with MiXCR, one entry per CDR3 protein. The top ten hold roughly 3.2% of the sample, which has fewer than 650,000 distinct CDR3 sequences, more than 9% seen once. The V and J ends lost 11 bases and 0 bases respectively, with 14 bases between them. The CDR3 sequence is 14 residues long. Germline CDR1 MGHDK, CDR2 SYGVNS. This same sample was also part of a study on yellow fever vaccine responses in identical twins. From that report: Twins' vaccine T cell response reportedly seemed partly convergent, partly personalized.

This sequence originates from a woman between 18 and 30 years old in good health. This chain links TRBV25-1 with TRBJ2-1, with D possibly TRBD2 on 5 matching bases. Sequencing was performed on PBMCs. The CDR3 loop reads CAPRRGSSYNEQFF. As DNA, the CDR3 is TGTGCCCCCCGACGGGGAAGCTCCTACAATGAGCAGTTCTTC.